This T cell receptor (beta chain) came from a study of response to subunit inactivated influenza vaccine. Germline trimming cut 4 bases from V and 2 bases from J; bases unmatched to any gene: 5. Germline lookup yields CDR1 MDHEN and CDR2 SYDVKM. CDR3 size: 16 residues. From the RT-PCR reads, TCRdb called clonotypes with MiXCR, one entry per CDR3 protein. The sample includes some 550,000 distinct CDR3 sequences, less than 25% seen only once; the top ten take 2.5% to 3%. This clonotype was counted a single time. The same data also contributed to another study, on T cells expressing NK-cell markers. That investigation notes: What made the TCR beta cDNA was 5'RACE template switching with UMIs. Sorted CD3+CD56+NKG2C+, CD3+CD56+NKG2C- and CD3+CD56-NKG2C+ T cells supplied TCR beta repertoires. The share of CD8+ T cells held by dominant NKG2C+ clonotypes was roughly 1.0-7.5% in several donors. Researchers report these clonotypes also headed the CD3+CD56-NKG2C+ fraction in a handful of donors. Whether expanded NKG2C+ T cell clones were HCMV specific stayed uncertain.

The source of this sequence is a man aged 45-60 years who received an inactivated influenza vaccine. The rearrangement joins TRBV28 to TRBJ2-5; 12 bases match TRBD2. The specimen comprised CD4+ T cells sorted from PBMCs, sampled approximately 12 days after vaccination. The CDR3: CASSYLGLAGQETQYF. For the CDR3, the DNA is TGTGCCAGCAGTTATCTCGGACTAGCGGGGCAAGAGACCCAGTACTTC.